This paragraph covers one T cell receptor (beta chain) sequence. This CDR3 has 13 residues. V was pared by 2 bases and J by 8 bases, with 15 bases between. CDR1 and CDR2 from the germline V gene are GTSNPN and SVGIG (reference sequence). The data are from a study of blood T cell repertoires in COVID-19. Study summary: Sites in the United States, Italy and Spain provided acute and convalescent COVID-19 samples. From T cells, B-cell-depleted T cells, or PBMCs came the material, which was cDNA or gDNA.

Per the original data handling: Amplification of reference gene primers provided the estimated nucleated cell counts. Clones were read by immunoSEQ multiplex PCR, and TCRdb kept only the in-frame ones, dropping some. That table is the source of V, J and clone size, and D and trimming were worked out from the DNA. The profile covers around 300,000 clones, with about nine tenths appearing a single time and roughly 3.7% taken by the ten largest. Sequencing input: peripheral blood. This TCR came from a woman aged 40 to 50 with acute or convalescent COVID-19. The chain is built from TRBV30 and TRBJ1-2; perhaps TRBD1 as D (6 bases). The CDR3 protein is CAWSPGGPRGYTF. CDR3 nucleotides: TGTGCCTGGAGTCCGGGGGGCCCGAGGGGCTACACCTTC. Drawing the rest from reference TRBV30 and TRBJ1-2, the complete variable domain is SQTIHQWPATLVQPVGSPLSLECTVEGTSNPNLYWYRQAAGRGLQLLFYSVGIGQISSEVPQNLSASRPQDRQFILSSKKLLLSDSGFYLCAWSPGGPRGYTFGSGTRLTVV.